This record covers a single T cell receptor beta chain. It has no known antigen specificity. No base quality information exists; no much larger clone differs at one position. Collaborating institutions collected whole blood in K2EDTA tubes following their own protocols. For TCRbeta analysis, collaborators shipped samples in one of three forms: frozen whole blood, isolated PBMCs, or DNA extracted from either of those sample types. TCRbeta CDR3 regions were amplified from genomic DNA using the immunoSEQ Assay, a bias-controlled multiplex PCR. In the paper's pipeline: The number of nucleated cells in each sample was estimated by amplification of reference gene primers within the assay. To quantify the absolute abundance of each unique TCRbeta CDR3 rearrangement, sequence reads were collapsed and filtered. For each sample, productive Simpson clonality was calculated by taking the square root of Simpson's diversity index across productive rearrangements. The source is immuneACCESS, and TCRdb retained only in-frame sequences with V and J called. Part of the clones is not carried over; for the studies checked, unresolved V genes explain less than half of this, and the remainder is unexplained. V and J calls and clone size are given by that table; D and trimming were obtained from the DNA. The sample profile shows over 90,000 clones; over 75% of them were found once. The ten largest account for about an eighth of the sample.

These data belong to a study of blood T cell repertoires in COVID-19 (dated by TCRdb to about 2020). For context, the study as a whole: Samples from collaborators originated in the United States, Italy and Spain and spanned both the acute and convalescent phases of COVID-19. Nearly every sample came with metadata listing a de-identified subject ID, COVID-19 status, age in years and sex. Subjects who had been exposed to COVID-19, were actively infected with it, or had recovered from it provided the deeply sampled blood TCRbeta repertoires that made up the dataset. The material from the prospective study consisted of cDNA or gDNA derived from T cells, B-cell-depleted T cells, or PBMCs. Where available, HLA class I and class II types were obtained from metadata supplied by the sample provider rather than from assay-based typing. The repertoires were made available in a free public database intended to serve as a resource for research on the immune response to SARS-CoV-2. The samples were drawn from the first 160 participants of the ongoing ImmuneRACE study and from about 1,200 subjects provided by 6 global collaborators. Results the study describes overall, beyond this receptor: The quantity of clinical and demographic metadata differed by source and by participant and was supplied without curation.

From the cysteine up to the phenylalanine, the CDR3 has a length of 15 residues. Only the CDR3 DNA stays, 45 bases, in frame from base 1. V and J are truncated by 4 bases and 9 bases respectively, leaving an intervening sequence of 20 bases. The sequenced sample consisted of peripheral blood. This receptor was obtained from a human donor in a cohort sampled during active or convalescent COVID-19. The V and J genes are TRBV5-3 and TRBJ1-5; TRBD1 might be the D gene, on 6 matching bases. TRBV5-3 carries the ORF label, with uncertain function. The DNA sequence follows: TGTGCCAGAAGCGCAGGACAGCCCTCAAACGGGCCCCAGCATTTT. It translates to CARSAGQPSNGPQHF.